A single sample is the source of the 11 T cell receptor beta chains below, sequenced in a study of beta chain features in type 1 diabetes. Regarding the study as a whole: Shortening that was moderate but significant affected the TCRB CDR3s of Type 1 diabetes patients in all four CD4+ subsets.

Expressed TCRB transcripts got sequenced, as all isolated RNA was reverse transcribed. This table comes from immunoSEQ multiplex PCR, and its TCRdb copy is limited to in-frame clones, with some not included. The sample lists 600,000 to 700,000 clones; under 15% were seen once. No antigens are known for them. Sequenced material: naive CD4+ T cells from blood. These receptors were obtained from a man aged 25 to 40 with type 1 diabetes.

The gene calls are TRBV7-2 and TRBJ1-5; D is possibly TRBD1 (6 bases). The germline V gene encodes CDR1 SGHTA and CDR2 FQGNSA. Trimming shortened V by 6 bases and J by 4 bases, and 16 bases separated the two germline ends. CDR3 length equals 15 residues. CDR3 sequence reads: CASSPAQGRNQPQHF. CDR3 DNA: TGTGCCAGCAGTCCAGCACAGGGCCGGAATCAGCCCCAGCATTTT.

This clone was counted between two and nine times. The J gene is TRBJ2-5, the V gene TRBV4-1; 7 bases align to TRBD2. Germline CDR1 and CDR2: MGHRA and YSYEKL. This CDR3 spans 16 amino acids. V lost 3 bases, J lost 5 bases, and 12 bases stayed unmatched. The CDR3 here is CASSQALAAGRETQYF. The DNA of the CDR3 is TGCGCCAGCAGCCAGGCCCTAGCGGCCGGCCGGGAGACCCAGTACTTC.

This clone occurred a few times. The chain links TRBV29-1 to TRBJ2-3; TRBD2 matches 7 bases. CDR1 SQVTM and CDR2 ANQGSEA come from the germline V gene. CDR3 length: 15 residues. V lost 7 bases, J lost 2 bases, and 12 bases stayed unmatched. The CDR3 region is CSAQRNSGDTDTQYF. The CDR3 DNA reads as TGCAGCGCTCAGAGGAACAGCGGGGACACAGATACGCAGTATTTT.

On this clone: The same CDR3 can be traced to other DNA sequences in this sample. The V gene is TRBV5-1, the J gene TRBJ2-6; TRBD1 matches 8 bases. The CDR3 is made up of 16 amino acids. CDR1 and CDR2 from the germline V gene are SGHRS and YFSETQ. J lost 0 bases, V lost 4 bases, and 3 bases had no gene match. The CDR3 DNA sequence: TGCGCCAGCAGCCTGACAGGGGTCTCTGGGGCCAACGTCCTGACTTTC. Residues: CASSLTGVSGANVLTF.

This clone has a handful of counts. The V call is TRBV5-1, the J call TRBJ2-7; either TRBD1 or TRBD2 may supply D (6 bases each). CDR1 is SGHRS and CDR2 is YFSETQ in the germline V gene. The ends were cut back, 0 bases at V and 3 bases at J, with 10 bases in the middle. This CDR3 is 14 amino acids long. The CDR3 loop is CASSLAGGDYEQYF. CDR3 nucleotide sequence: TGCGCCAGCAGCTTGGCCGGGGGCGACTACGAGCAGTACTTC.

This clone showed up just a few times. This chain links TRBV9 with TRBJ2-1; 10 bases align to TRBD2. The CDR3 covers 16 residues. Trimming took 0 bases from V and 6 from J; bases not matched to a gene: 6. The germline V gene has CDR1 SGDLS and CDR2 YYNGEE. The CDR3 loop is CASSVVSSGGLNEQFF. In DNA, the CDR3 is TGTGCCAGCAGCGTAGTGAGTAGCGGGGGGCTCAATGAGCAGTTCTTC.

This clone came up a few times. The V call is TRBV4-1, the J call TRBJ2-3; the match to TRBD1 covers 10 bases. J lost 6 bases, V lost 0 bases, and 12 bases had no gene match. The CDR3 spans 18 residues. CDR1 and CDR2 from the germline V gene are MGHRA and YSYEKL. The CDR3 sequence is CASSQDGTGEGFGDTQYF. CDR3 in DNA: TGCGCCAGCAGCCAAGACGGGACAGGGGAGGGATTTGGGGATACGCAGTATTTT.

This clone has only a few counts. V is TRBV2 and J is TRBJ2-1; D is undetermined. The CDR3 consists of 15 residues. The germline V gene encodes CDR1 SNHLY and CDR2 FYNNEI. Between the trimmed V and J ends, which lost 8 bases and 1 base, there was a span of 15 bases. The CDR3 sequence is CASADTLGSYNEQFF. The CDR3 bases are TGTGCCAGCGCTGACACCTTGGGGTCCTACAATGAGCAGTTCTTC.

This clone was detected only a few times. V and J are TRBV30 and TRBJ1-2; D not resolved. V dropped 1 base and J dropped 6 bases, with 9 bases sitting between them. Germline V gene sequence: CDR1 GTSNPN, CDR2 SVGIG (reference sequence). The CDR3 loop spans 12 amino acids. The CDR3 region is CAWSGPGHGYTF. Written as DNA, the CDR3 is TGTGCCTGGAGTGGGCCAGGACATGGCTACACCTTC.

The chain is built from TRBV7-2 and TRBJ2-1; 13 bases map to TRBD2. V shed 3 bases and J 14 bases; nucleotides not matched to a gene: 10. Germline V lookup: CDR1 SGHTA, CDR2 FQGNSA. This CDR3 has 15 residues. The CDR3 sequence is CASSLGLAGFIGEFF. The DNA for the CDR3 is TGTGCCAGCAGCTTGGGACTAGCGGGGTTTATAGGGGAGTTCTTC.

J is TRBJ1-2 and V is TRBV14, with D uncertain. CDR1 is SGHDN and CDR2 is FVKESK in the germline V gene. Trimming stripped 0 bases from V and 5 bases from J, with 7 bases between. The CDR3 sequence is 13 residues long. DNA of the CDR3: TGTGCCAGCAGCCAAGATCTGTCATATGGCTACACCTTC. Residues: CASSQDLSYGYTF.